This T cell receptor beta chain was obtained from a study of T-cell reconstitution after alpha-beta-depleted transplantation in children (dated by TCRdb to the mid-2010s). Regarding the research as a whole: Using TCR repertoire profiling, the study quantitatively followed how T-cell immune reconstitution unfolded in children after TCRalphabeta/CD19-depleted allogeneic hematopoietic cell transplantation.

CDR3 length: 16 amino acids, cysteine to phenylalanine. Of the read, only the CDR3 DNA is kept; its 48 bases are in frame from base 1. CDR1 is given as SGHRS and CDR2 as YFSETQ, both from the germline V gene. A distance of 14 bases separates the germline ends of V and J, which lose 4 bases and 0 bases respectively. On this clonotype: No antigen is known for it. No base-level quality is on record; no much larger clone is a single base apart.

Library prep was done by PCR. Reads for this sample came from an Illumina HiSeq 2500. TCR libraries were prepared with molecular barcoding, using unique molecular identifiers to normalize TCRbeta repertoire quantification. The raw public reads went through TCRdb reprocessing: fastp at Q25, MiXCR clone calling, in-frame beta chains kept. Each CDR3 protein gets just one entry, which takes the most common genes and DNA from the rows behind it. In all, the sample holds approximately 520,000 distinct CDR3 sequences, and 30% to 35% of those were seen once. The top ten hold around 2.5% of the sample. Material: PBMCs from the stem cell graft donor, obtained from the stem cell graft. The source is a human donor who donated a stem cell graft to a child with aplastic anemia. The rearrangement joined TRBV5-1 to TRBJ2-1, with a weak D call of TRBD2 (5 bases match). The CDR3 region: CASSTTKGSSYNEQFF. The sequenced DNA is TGCGCCAGCAGCACAACTAAAGGGAGCTCCTACAATGAGCAGTTCTTC. Joined to the reference TRBV5-1 and TRBJ2-1 proteins, this CDR3 gives the full variable domain: KAGVTQTPRYLIKTRGQQVTLSCSPISGHRSVSWYQQTPGQGLQFLFEYFSETQRNKGNFPGRFSGRQFSNSRSEMNVSTLELGDSALYLCASSTTKGSSYNEQFFGPGTRLTVL.